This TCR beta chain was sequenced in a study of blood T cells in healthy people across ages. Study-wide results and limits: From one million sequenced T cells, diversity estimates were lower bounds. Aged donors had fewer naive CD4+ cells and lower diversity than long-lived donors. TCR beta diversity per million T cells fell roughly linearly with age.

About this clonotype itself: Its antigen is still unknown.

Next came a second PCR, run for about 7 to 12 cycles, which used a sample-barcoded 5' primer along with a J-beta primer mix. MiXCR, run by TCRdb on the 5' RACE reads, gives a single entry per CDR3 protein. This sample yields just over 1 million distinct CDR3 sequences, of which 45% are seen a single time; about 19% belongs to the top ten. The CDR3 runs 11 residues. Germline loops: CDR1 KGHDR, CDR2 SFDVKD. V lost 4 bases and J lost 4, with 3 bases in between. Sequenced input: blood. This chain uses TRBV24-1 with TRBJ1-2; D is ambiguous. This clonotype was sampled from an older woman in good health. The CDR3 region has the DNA TGTGCCACCAGTGACCGCTATGGCTACACCTTC. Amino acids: CATSDRYGYTF.